A single sample gave rise to the 23 T cell receptor beta chains below, sequenced in a study of CD8 T cells in Susac syndrome (dated by TCRdb to the late 2010s). Libraries were prepared through the immunoSEQ multiplex PCR assay. RNA was extracted using the RNeasy kit, and roughly 0.45 to 1 ug of the RNA was reverse transcribed with random hexamers. Using fastp trimming at Q25 and MiXCR clonotype assembly, TCRdb reanalyzed the public sequencing data and kept in-frame beta chains. CDR3 protein duplicates are merged, each entry listing the most common genes and DNA. The table for this sample lists some 57,000 distinct CDR3 sequences; approximately 92% of them were counted only once. Approximately 0.2% of the sample belongs to the ten largest clones. Input material: CD8+ T cells from PBMCs. The receptor set was obtained from a human donor in good health.

V and J are TRBV18 and TRBJ1-1; no definite D call. The CDR3 contains 15 residues. Trimming left V 0 bases short and J 10 bases short, with 18 bases between. Germline CDR1 and CDR2: KGHSH and LQKENI. In DNA form, the CDR3 reads TGTGCCAGCTCACCACCGACCGCAGCCGAGACGTTAGCTTTCTTT. Translated, it gives CASSPPTAAETLAFF.

This sequence joins TRBV2 and TRBJ2-1; TRBD2 might be the D (6 bases). Germline-derived CDR1 and CDR2 are SNHLY and FYNNEI. CDR3 length: 14 residues. Trimming cost V 4 bases and J 2 bases, with 9 bases left between them. The chain's CDR3 is CASSVSGAYNEQFF. CDR3 DNA: TGTGCCAGCAGTGTTAGCGGAGCCTACAATGAGCAGTTCTTC.

The rearrangement uses TRBV19 and TRBJ2-2; 9 bases agree with TRBD2. V lost 5 bases and J lost 2; bases outside the gene matches: 6. The CDR3 consists of 16 residues. The germline gives CDR1 LNHDA, CDR2 SQIVND (reference sequence). Written as DNA, the CDR3 is TGTGCCAGTAGTCCTCGACTAGCGGATAACACCGGGGAGCTGTTTTTT. It encodes CASSPRLADNTGELFF.

The V call is TRBV29-1, the J call TRBJ1-1; tentative D call: TRBD1 (6 bases). This CDR3 is built from 14 residues. The V end was cut by 6 bases, the J end by 7 bases, with 21 bases between. In germline, CDR1 is SQVTM, CDR2 ANQGSEA. CDR3 sequence (DNA): TGCAGCGTGGAGAGGGGGGAACAGGGTATTGAAGCTTTCTTT. Translated: CSVERGEQGIEAFF.

V gene TRBV11-2 combines with J gene TRBJ2-3; 9 bases line up with TRBD2. The germline gives CDR1 SGHAT, CDR2 FQNNGV. V shed 2 bases and J 5 bases; nucleotides not matched to a gene: 20. The CDR3 sequence is 20 residues long. The CDR3 spells CASSLLSFNFRRGGLDTQYF. In DNA, the CDR3 is TGTGCCAGCAGCTTACTTTCCTTTAACTTCCGGCGGGGGGGCCTAGATACGCAGTATTTT.

The V and J genes are TRBV29-1 and TRBJ2-1; TRBD2 aligns across 7 bases. The CDR3 is made up of 18 amino acids. Unmatched junction bases numbered 23, after V lost 6 bases and J lost 6 bases. CDR1 SQVTM and CDR2 ANQGSEA come from the germline V gene. The CDR3 DNA reads TGCAGCGTCGGCGGCTCACCGGGGATGGAGCGGGAACGCAATGAGCAGTTCTTC. It yields the protein CSVGGSPGMERERNEQFF.

The chain recombines TRBV5-1 with TRBJ2-6; TRBD1 agrees at 7 bases. The V gene end was trimmed by 3 bases and the J gene end by 0 bases; junction bases not matched to a gene: 6. The CDR3 is made up of 17 amino acids. Germline V gene data show CDR1 as SGHRS and CDR2 as YFSETQ. The CDR3 protein is CASSWTGVFSGANVLTF. DNA of the CDR3: TGCGCCAGCAGCTGGACAGGAGTTTTCTCTGGGGCCAACGTCCTGACTTTC.

V usage is TRBV29-1 and J usage is TRBJ2-7; TRBD1 or TRBD2 may be the D gene (5 bases each). Germline V CDR1 and CDR2: SQVTM, ANQGSEA. V lost 6 bases, J lost 7 bases, and 16 bases lay in between. The CDR3 runs to 12 residues. The CDR3 bases are TGCAGCGTAGAGAGGGGACGCGGGGAGCAGTACTTC. It is translated as CSVERGRGEQYF.

The rearrangement uses TRBV5-1 and TRBJ2-1; D might be TRBD2 (6 bases). This CDR3 contains 18 residues. V gave up 0 bases and J gave up 8 bases, with 24 bases separating them. Germline V gives CDR1 SGHRS, CDR2 YFSETQ. CDR3 DNA: TGCGCCAGCAGCTTGGCGGCGGGGAGCGAACTTATGTTACATGAGCAGTTCTTC. This encodes CASSLAAGSELMLHEQFF.

The chain employs TRBV25-1 and TRBJ2-7; D is unresolved. From germline, CDR1 is MGHDK and CDR2 SYGVNS. V lost 4 bases and J lost 8, with 9 bases in between. CDR3 length: 11 amino acids. The CDR3 DNA is TGTGCCAGCAGTGGAGCCATCAAGCAGTACTTC. It encodes CASSGAIKQYF.

The chain employs TRBV4-1 and TRBJ2-2, with D possibly TRBD1 on 5 matching bases. V lost 4 bases and J lost 4, with 13 bases in between. This CDR3 is 15 amino acids long. Per germline, CDR1 MGHRA and CDR2 YSYEKL. The CDR3 DNA follows: TGCGCCAGCAGCCCAGAGGACACCATCACCGGGGAGCTGTTTTTT. Its translation is CASSPEDTITGELFF.

The chain joins TRBV12-3 or TRBV12-4 to TRBJ2-7; D is possibly TRBD2 (6 bases). Trimming took 8 bases from V and 7 from J, leaving 15 bases between them. The CDR3 is 12 residues long. CDR3 sequence (DNA): TGTGCCAGCGGGCGGGGTTTGTATGAGCAGTACTTC. Residues: CASGRGLYEQYF.

CDR3 sequence (DNA): TGCGCCAGCAGCTTGGGACAGGGGCTTTCCGGGGAGCTGTTTTTT. Protein product: CASSLGQGLSGELFF. The chain recombines TRBV5-1 with TRBJ2-2; 8 nucleotides align to TRBD1. V lost 0 bases to trimming and J lost 6 bases; unmatched junction nucleotides: 4. The CDR3 extends over 15 amino acids. Germline V lookup: CDR1 SGHRS, CDR2 YFSETQ.

The V and J genes are TRBV5-4 and TRBJ2-1; TRBD1 matches 8 bases. In germline, CDR1 is SGHNT, CDR2 YYREEE (reference sequence). The CDR3 extends over 16 amino acids. The J segment lost 5 bases and the V segment lost 0 bases, leaving 7 bases of the junction unmatched. CDR3 DNA: TGTGCCAGCAGCTTGGTAGGCAGGGGGCAGGACAATGAGCAGTTCTTC. Translated: CASSLVGRGQDNEQFF. The full variable domain, in which reference TRBV5-4 and TRBJ2-1 provide the parts outside the CDR3, is ETGVTQSPTHLIKTRGQQVTLRCSSQSGHNTVSWYQQALGQGPQFIFQYYREEENGRGNFPPRFSGLQFPNYSSELNVNALELDDSALYLCASSLVGRGQDNEQFFGPGTRLTVL.

This chain links TRBV13 with TRBJ2-7; no firm D call. The V and J ends lost 2 bases and 7 bases respectively, with 18 bases between them. The CDR3 spans 15 residues. Germline V gene sequence: CDR1 PRHDT, CDR2 FYEKMQ (reference sequence). CDR3 in amino acids: CASSLNGPASTEQYF. The CDR3 nucleotides read TGTGCCAGCAGCTTAAACGGACCTGCTTCTACGGAGCAGTACTTC.

This chain uses TRBV30 with TRBJ1-1; no clear D. The V and J ends lost 0 bases and 8 bases respectively, with 10 bases between them. Germline V gene lookup returns CDR1 GTSNPN and CDR2 SVGIG (reference sequence). The CDR3 is 12 residues long. CDR3 amino acids: CAWSVSVLEAFF. For the CDR3, the DNA is TGTGCCTGGAGTGTATCCGTACTGGAAGCTTTCTTT.

DNA for the CDR3: TGTGCCAGCAGCCAAAGGGACAGAGAATACTACGAGCAGTACTTC. Translated: CASSQRDREYYEQYF. The chain employs TRBV3-1 and TRBJ2-7, with 7 bases fitting TRBD1. V was clipped by 2 bases and J by 3 bases; unmatched bases: 7. The germline V gene encodes CDR1 LGHDT and CDR2 YNNKEL (reference sequence). The CDR3 length is 15 residues.

This rearrangement joins TRBV4-2 to TRBJ1-1; no definite D call. CDR3 length: 13 amino acids. Per germline, CDR1 LGHNA and CDR2 YNFKEQ. The V and J ends lost 1 base and 6 bases respectively, with 9 bases between them. The CDR3 protein is CASSQGEVPEAFF. The CDR3 DNA follows: TGTGCCAGCAGCCAAGGAGAGGTACCTGAAGCTTTCTTT.

CDR3 coding DNA: TGCAGTGCTAGAGGGATAGTTTTCTACAATGAGCAGTTCTTC. This translates into CSARGIVFYNEQFF. The rearrangement uses TRBV20-1 and TRBJ2-1; D remains ambiguous. Germline CDR1 and CDR2: DFQATT and SNEGSKA (reference sequence). This CDR3 comprises 14 residues. Between the trimmed V and J ends, which lost 1 base and 3 bases, there was a span of 10 bases.

In this sample, this clonotype turned up once. The genes are TRBV7-6 and TRBJ2-3; 10 nucleotides line up with TRBD2. CDR3 size: 15 residues. The trim removed 1 base at V and 5 bases at J, leaving 3 bases unmatched. Germline assignment: CDR1 SGHVS and CDR2 FNYEAQ. CDR3 residues: CASSLEAGGKDTQYF. CDR3 in DNA: TGTGCCAGCAGCTTAGAAGCGGGGGGGAAAGATACGCAGTATTTT.

This chain connects TRBV4-2 to TRBJ2-1; possibly TRBD2 for D (5 bases). CDR1 and CDR2 (germline): LGHNA, YNFKEQ. The germline V and J ends were trimmed by 4 bases and 0 bases, with 13 bases remaining between them. The CDR3 sequence is 16 residues long. CDR3 loop: CASSRPPGSSYNEQFF. CDR3 nucleotides: TGTGCCAGCAGCCGCCCCCCGGGGAGCTCCTACAATGAGCAGTTCTTC.

This clonotype was detected only a few times. The chain combines TRBV7-9 with TRBJ2-7; either TRBD1 or TRBD2 may supply D (5 bases each). The CDR3 is 12 amino acids. Trimming took off 8 bases at V and 5 bases at J, with 13 bases between the two ends. Germline V lookup: CDR1 SEHNR, CDR2 FQNEAQ (reference sequence). The CDR3 sequence: CASREGNHEQYF. The DNA of the CDR3 is TGTGCCAGCCGAGAGGGGAACCACGAGCAGTACTTC.

This sequence joins TRBV6-2 or TRBV6-3 and TRBJ2-1; D is unclear. Germline V gene data show CDR1 as MNHEY and CDR2 as SVGEGT. Trimming took off 2 bases at V and 0 bases at J, with 14 bases between the two ends. The CDR3 is 17 residues long. The CDR3 reads CASSYDTVLSSYNEQFF. The DNA for the CDR3 is TGTGCCAGCAGTTACGATACGGTACTTAGCTCCTACAATGAGCAGTTCTTC.